This T cell receptor beta chain was sequenced during a study of blood T cell repertoires in COVID-19. TCRdb keeps only in-frame clones here, not all; method: immunoSEQ multiplex PCR. The sample includes approximately 11,000 clones, 65% to 90% of them seen just once. Unmatched junction bases numbered 12, after V lost 10 bases and J lost 5 bases. This CDR3 comprises 14 residues. Germline lookup yields CDR1 MDHEN and CDR2 SYDVKM. By frequency in the sample, this clone is large. This receptor was taken from a man aged 70 or older with active COVID-19. The sequenced sample consisted of peripheral blood. The genes are TRBV28 and TRBJ1-2; 8 bases line up with TRBD1. This CDR3 is CATSDRAASYGYTF. Here the CDR3 DNA reads TGTGCCACTTCGGACAGGGCCGCTTCATATGGCTACACCTTC.